The 22 T cell receptor beta chains in this list originate from one sample, sequenced in a study of post-analysis software for immune sequencing data (dated by TCRdb to about 2015). Study-level results and caveats: Four or five TRBV segments, including TRBV5-6, TRBV5-1 and TRBV20-1, were significantly more frequent in patients than controls.

The receptor library was made with PCR. Sequenced using an Illumina HiSeq 2500. To reduce PCR and sequencing biases, unique molecular identifiers were built into the TCR beta cDNA libraries. In TCRdb, the public reads were trimmed at Q25 with fastp and aligned with MiXCR, with productive beta chains retained. Under each unique CDR3 protein, matching rows form one entry showing the most common genes and DNA. The sample data list approximately 460,000 distinct CDR3 sequences, and over 35% of these were observed just once. The ten largest clones capture 9.5% to 13% of the sample. No antigen has been identified for these receptors. Sequenced: blood. These TCRs come from a girl aged 5-17 years with multiple sclerosis.

J is TRBJ2-7 and V is TRBV2; 8 positions agree with TRBD2. V lost 7 bases, J lost 0 bases, and 8 bases stayed unmatched. CDR3 length: 15 amino acids. CDR1 SNHLY and CDR2 FYNNEI come from the germline V gene. The CDR3 DNA reads TGTGCCAGCAAACCAGCGGGAGCTCCCTCCTACGAGCAGTACTTC. Protein product: CASKPAGAPSYEQYF.

V and J are TRBV27 and TRBJ2-5; TRBD2 matches at 7 bases. The CDR3 sequence is 14 residues long. Germline V CDR1 and CDR2: MNHEY, SMNVEV (reference sequence). V was clipped by 4 bases and J by 13 bases; unmatched bases: 15. For the CDR3, the DNA is TGTGCCAGCAGTTACGCAGGGACTACCTACGAGCGGTACTTC. Its protein product is CASSYAGTTYERYF.

This clonotype has only a few counts. This rearrangement joins TRBV29-1 to TRBJ2-7; TRBD2 is a possible D gene (6 bases). Germline loops: CDR1 SQVTM, CDR2 ANQGSEA. Trimming removed 4 bases from V and 10 bases from J, with 20 bases in between. This CDR3 contains 13 residues. DNA for the CDR3: TGCAGCGTTGTTGGGACTGGAAGAGATGCCCAGTACTTC. Protein product: CSVVGTGRDAQYF.

The table lists this clonotype with a few counts. This chain connects TRBV7-2 to TRBJ2-1; 13 nucleotides line up with TRBD2. The CDR3 length is 16 residues. Per the germline V gene, CDR1 is SGHTA and CDR2 is FQGNSA. Trimming at V came to 5 bases and at J to 8 bases, leaving 9 bases not matched to a gene. CDR3 DNA sequence: TGTGCCAGCAGCGGATGGACTAGCGGGAGTGAGGATGAGCAGTTCTTC. This codes for CASSGWTSGSEDEQFF.

In this sample, this clonotype turned up a few times. The rearrangement links TRBV5-1 to TRBJ2-7, with 9 bases identical to TRBD1. Germline V gives CDR1 SGHRS, CDR2 YFSETQ. V lost 3 bases, J lost 2 bases, and 6 bases stayed unmatched. The CDR3 covers 15 residues. CDR3 DNA: TGCGCCAGCAGCTACCGGACAGGGGAAACCTACGAGCAGTACTTC. It yields the protein CASSYRTGETYEQYF.

In its sample, this clonotype was seen once. The gene calls are TRBV20-1 and TRBJ2-5; D remains ambiguous. Germline assignment: CDR1 DFQATT and CDR2 SNEGSKA (reference sequence). V lost 2 bases and J lost 1, with 11 bases in between. The CDR3 is made up of 14 amino acids. CDR3 sequence: CSARYLSAQETQYF. As DNA, the CDR3 is TGCAGTGCTAGATACTTGAGCGCCCAAGAGACCCAGTACTTC.

CDR3 amino acids: CSARLGGYTDTQYF. The CDR3 DNA sequence: TGCAGTGCTAGACTAGGGGGTTACACAGATACGCAGTATTTT. This chain links TRBV20-1 with TRBJ2-3, with D possibly matching TRBD1 (6 bases). V lost 2 bases and J lost 2, with 11 bases in between. The germline gives CDR1 DFQATT, CDR2 SNEGSKA (reference sequence). The CDR3 consists of 14 residues.

CDR3 residues: CASSDRTYNEQFF. The CDR3 bases are TGTGCCAGCAGCGACCGAACCTACAATGAGCAGTTCTTC. This chain joins TRBV25-1 and TRBJ2-1; the D is unclear. Trimming removed 6 bases at V and 2 bases at J, with 8 bases between. There are 13 residues in the CDR3. Germline CDR1 MGHDK, CDR2 SYGVNS.

The chain joins TRBV24-1 to TRBJ2-1; 15 bases are shared with TRBD2. The CDR3 has 17 amino acids. Germline CDR1 reads KGHDR; CDR2 reads SFDVKD. V lost 1 base to trimming and J lost 7 bases; unmatched junction nucleotides: 4. CDR3 DNA: TGTGCCACCAGTGATTTCCCCGGGACTAGCGGGAGGAATGAGCAGTTCTTC. Translated: CATSDFPGTSGRNEQFF.

A few counts support this clonotype. The gene calls are TRBV27 and TRBJ1-4; the match to TRBD1 covers 11 bases. Germline lookup yields CDR1 MNHEY and CDR2 SMNVEV (reference sequence). The trim removed 4 bases at V and 8 bases at J, leaving 6 bases unmatched. The length of the CDR3 is 15 residues. The CDR3 reads CASSWTGTGGEKLFF. The CDR3 DNA reads as TGTGCCAGCAGTTGGACCGGGACAGGGGGAGAAAAACTGTTTTTT.

The V gene is TRBV24-1, the J gene TRBJ2-7, with D unclear. Trimming stripped 2 bases from V and 0 bases from J, with 10 bases between. CDR3 length equals 15 residues. The germline V gene has CDR1 KGHDR and CDR2 SFDVKD. The CDR3 spells CATSDSGRNSYEQYF. Here the CDR3 DNA reads TGTGCCACCAGTGATTCCGGACGGAACTCCTACGAGCAGTACTTC.

This clonotype was seen a handful of times. The CDR3 sequence: CASSLAGSEAFF. For the CDR3, the DNA is TGTGCCAGCAGCTTAGCAGGGAGTGAAGCTTTCTTT. The chain carries TRBV7-2 and TRBJ1-1; D uncertain. This CDR3 has 12 amino acids. CDR1 and CDR2 from the germline V gene are SGHTA and FQGNSA. Deletions cut 0 bases from V and 7 bases from J, with 6 bases between.

V is TRBV28 and J is TRBJ2-6; the match to TRBD1 covers 7 bases. The CDR3 is 18 amino acids. Germline loops: CDR1 MDHEN, CDR2 SYDVKM. V dropped 0 bases and J dropped 1; count of bases not matched to a gene: 6. This chain's CDR3 is CASSLWGDSISGANVLTF. Written as DNA, the CDR3 is TGTGCCAGCAGTTTATGGGGGGACAGCATTTCTGGGGCCAACGTCCTGACTTTC.

The rearrangement links TRBV7-2 to TRBJ1-2; TRBD1 might be the D (6 bases). The CDR3 extends over 14 amino acids. CDR1 and CDR2 (germline): SGHTA, FQGNSA. V was cut by 6 bases and J by 8 bases, with 19 bases left in between. In nucleotides, the CDR3 is TGTGCCAGCAGTTCAGATGACAGGCCTCCCGGCTACACCTTC. Protein sequence: CASSSDDRPPGYTF.

The chain links TRBV20-1 to TRBJ2-3; 8 positions match TRBD1. This CDR3 spans 15 amino acids. Germline V lookup: CDR1 DFQATT, CDR2 SNEGSKA (reference sequence). With V trimmed by 3 bases and J by 2 bases, 7 bases remained unmatched. The CDR3 nucleotides are TGCAGTGCTAGTGGGACAGGCCGGGCCACAGATACGCAGTATTTT. Its protein is CSASGTGRATDTQYF.

The rearrangement uses TRBV5-1 and TRBJ2-2; possible D gene TRBD2, 6 bases. CDR1 and CDR2 (germline): SGHRS, YFSETQ. The CDR3 spans 16 residues. Trimming shortened V by 1 base and J by 5 bases, and 15 bases separated the two germline ends. CDR3 coding DNA: TGCGCCAGCAGCTTGTTGGAGGGAGGATTGACCGGGGAGCTGTTTTTT. This gives the protein CASSLLEGGLTGELFF. Full variable domain (missing parts from reference TRBV5-1 and TRBJ2-2): KAGVTQTPRYLIKTRGQQVTLSCSPISGHRSVSWYQQTPGQGLQFLFEYFSETQRNKGNFPGRFSGRQFSNSRSEMNVSTLELGDSALYLCASSLLEGGLTGELFFGEGSRLTVL.

V is TRBV4-1 and J is TRBJ2-5, with 11 bases identical to TRBD1. The CDR3 has 15 residues. Germline assignment: CDR1 MGHRA and CDR2 YSYEKL. The V gene end was trimmed by 4 bases and the J gene end by 4 bases; junction bases not matched to a gene: 5. The CDR3 spells CASSPGQGGGETQYF. The CDR3 bases are TGCGCCAGCAGCCCGGGACAGGGGGGAGGAGAGACCCAGTACTTC.

This clonotype has at least ten counts. J is TRBJ2-1 and V is TRBV20-1; tentative D call: TRBD2 (6 bases). The germline gives CDR1 DFQATT, CDR2 SNEGSKA (reference sequence). The germline V and J ends were trimmed by 3 bases and 0 bases, with 27 bases remaining between them. The CDR3 is 20 amino acids. This CDR3 is CSASLQGGTGRLSSYNEQFF. CDR3 in DNA: TGCAGTGCTAGTTTGCAAGGCGGGACCGGACGTTTAAGCTCCTACAATGAGCAGTTCTTC.

This chain joins TRBV11-2 and TRBJ2-7; D not resolved. Germline values: CDR1 SGHAT, CDR2 FQNNGV. The germline V and J ends were trimmed by 5 bases and 2 bases, with 7 bases remaining between them. The CDR3 is 12 residues long. The CDR3 region has the DNA TGTGCCAGCAGCCGTAGCCCCTACGAGCAGTACTTC. Its protein is CASSRSPYEQYF. The full variable domain, in which reference TRBV11-2 and TRBJ2-7 provide the parts outside the CDR3, is EAGVAQSPRYKIIEKRQSVAFWCNPISGHATLYWYQQILGQGPKLLIQFQNNGVVDDSQLPKDRFSAERLKGVDSTLKIQPAKLEDSAVYLCASSRSPYEQYFGPGTRLTVT.

The rearrangement uses TRBV6-5 and TRBJ2-3, with a weak D call TRBD2 (5 bases). V was shortened by 7 bases and J by 0 bases, with 14 bases between the two germline ends. This CDR3 is built from 15 residues. CDR1 is MNHEY and CDR2 is SVGAGI in the germline V gene. CDR3 residues: CASTSHRTSTDTQYF. CDR3 nucleotides: TGTGCCAGCACCTCACATCGGACTAGCACAGATACGCAGTATTTT.

J is TRBJ2-5 and V is TRBV20-1; 11 positions match TRBD2. The length of the CDR3 is 15 residues. The V and J ends lost 4 bases and 2 bases, in that order; junction bases with no gene match: 6. Germline V gene sequence: CDR1 DFQATT, CDR2 SNEGSKA (reference sequence). In nucleotides, the CDR3 is TGCAGTGCTACACCGACTAGCGGGACACAAGAGACCCAGTACTTC. Translating it yields CSATPTSGTQETQYF.

This clonotype has a handful of counts. The chain is built from TRBV25-1 and TRBJ2-7; 15 bases are shared with TRBD2. J gave up 1 base and V 4 bases, and 2 bases lay outside the gene matches. CDR1 and CDR2 from the germline V gene are MGHDK and SYGVNS. There are 16 residues in the CDR3. This CDR3 is CASSGGLAGGSYEQYF. CDR3 DNA: TGTGCCAGCAGTGGGGGACTAGCGGGAGGATCCTACGAGCAGTACTTC.